Many counts were recorded for the clone carrying this T cell receptor beta chain. Antigen unknown. Amplification of TCR beta CDR3 regions was performed using RNA transcripts as template. HTBI primers drove first-round RT-PCR of the TCR CDR3. TCRdb redid the calling of the multiplex PCR reads with MiXCR, one entry per CDR3 protein. The sample holds about 290,000 distinct CDR3 sequences; about an eighth are singletons and the top ten take around 7.9%. Orbital computed tomography and thyroid ultrasound, together with serum TRAb and thyroxine and clinical symptoms, were used for diagnoses. The sample of blood was obtained at first hyperthyroidism diagnosis (before any ophthalmopathy symptoms). In germline, CDR1 is SGHTA, CDR2 FQGNSA. The CDR3 runs to 15 residues. The trim removed 5 bases at V and 11 bases at J, leaving 12 bases unmatched. The source of the sample is a study of T cells in Graves' hyperthyroidism and ophthalmopathy. As for the study in general: Pretreatment peripheral blood was obtained at initial diagnosis. The study's findings and limits: Clonotypes that were expanded in thyroid above 0.001 mostly appeared in blood too.

Sequences were obtained from blood. This TCR derives from a young woman with Graves' hyperthyroidism that later progressed to Graves' ophthalmopathy. The chain joins TRBV7-2 to TRBJ1-6, with 7 nucleotides matching TRBD1. The CDR3 bases are TGTGCCAGCAGCCCCATCAGACAGGGAGGAGCACCCCTCCACTTT. Protein sequence: CASSPIRQGGAPLHF.